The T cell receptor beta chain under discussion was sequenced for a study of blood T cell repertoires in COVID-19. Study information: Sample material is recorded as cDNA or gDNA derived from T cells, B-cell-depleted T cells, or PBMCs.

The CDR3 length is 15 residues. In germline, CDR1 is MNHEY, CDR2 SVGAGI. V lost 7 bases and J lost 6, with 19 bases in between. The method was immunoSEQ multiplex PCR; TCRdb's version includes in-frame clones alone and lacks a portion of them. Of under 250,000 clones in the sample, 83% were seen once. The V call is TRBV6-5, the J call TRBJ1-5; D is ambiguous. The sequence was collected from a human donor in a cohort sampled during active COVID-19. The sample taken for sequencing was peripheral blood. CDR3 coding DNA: TGTGCCAGCAATTCTGTTGAGGGAAAGGCTCAGCCCCAGCATTTT. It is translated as CASNSVEGKAQPQHF.